This TCR beta chain was profiled in a study of blood T cell repertoires in COVID-19. Study overall: The samples span acute and convalescent COVID-19 from the United States, Italy and Spain. T cells, B-cell-depleted T cells, or PBMCs supplied cDNA or gDNA.

Original processing methods: The authors estimated nucleated cell counts from reference gene primer amplification. TCRdb keeps only in-frame clones here, not all; method: immunoSEQ multiplex PCR. V and J calls and clone size are those listed in that table; D and trimming were worked out from the DNA. The sample lists 150,000 to 200,000 clones, roughly three quarters seen once, with about 9% in the top ten. Germline CDR1 MNHEY, CDR2 SVGAGI. V lost 7 bases and J lost 7, with 17 bases in between. The CDR3 spans 14 residues. The TCR sequence derives from a woman aged 50 to 65 with active or convalescent COVID-19. Sequenced: peripheral blood. The chain links TRBV6-5 to TRBJ1-5; D possibly corresponds to TRBD1 (5 bases). The CDR3 region has the DNA TGTGCCAGCACCCCAGTTAGGGGATCCCAGCCCCAGCATTTT. This encodes CASTPVRGSQPQHF.